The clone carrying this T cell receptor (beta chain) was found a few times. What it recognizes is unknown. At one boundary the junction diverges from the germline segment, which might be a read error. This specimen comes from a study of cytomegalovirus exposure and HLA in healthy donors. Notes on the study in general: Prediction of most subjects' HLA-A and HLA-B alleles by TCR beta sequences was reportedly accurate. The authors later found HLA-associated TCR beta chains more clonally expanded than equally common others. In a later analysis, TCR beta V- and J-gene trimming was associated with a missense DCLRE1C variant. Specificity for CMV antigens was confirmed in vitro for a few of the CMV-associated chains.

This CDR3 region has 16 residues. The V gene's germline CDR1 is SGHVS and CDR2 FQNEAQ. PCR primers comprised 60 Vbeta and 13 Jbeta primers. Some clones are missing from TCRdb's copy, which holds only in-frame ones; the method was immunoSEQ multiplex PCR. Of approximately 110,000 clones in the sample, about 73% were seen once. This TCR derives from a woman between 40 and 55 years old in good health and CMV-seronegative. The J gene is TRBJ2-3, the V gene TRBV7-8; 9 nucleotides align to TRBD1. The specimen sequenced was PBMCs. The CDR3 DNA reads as TGTGCCAGCAATTACAAACAGGGGGCGGGCACAGATATGCAGTATTTT. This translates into CASNYKQGAGTDMQYF.